These 12 T cell receptor beta chains share one sample of origin, sequenced in a study of T cell repertoires in cytomegalovirus infection (dated by TCRdb to the late 2010s). These receptors have no identified antigens. Sequencer: Illumina HiSeq 1500. The public reads were quality trimmed at Q25 with fastp and then assembled into clones with MiXCR by TCRdb, keeping productive beta chains. All rows with the same CDR3 protein become a single entry with the most common DNA and genes. This sample holds about 46,000 distinct CDR3 sequences; roughly 22% were observed only once. Around a sixth of the sample rests with the top ten. Source material: PBMCs, sequenced either directly or after in vitro stimulation (not recorded which). The receptors were sampled from a human donor in good health (CMV status not recorded). Some clones in this sample may be carry-over from other donors' samples.

The chain recombines TRBV19 with TRBJ1-6; D is unresolved. This CDR3 spans 16 amino acids. Germline assignment: CDR1 LNHDA and CDR2 SQIVND (reference sequence). Trimming removed 5 bases from V and 10 bases from J, with 21 bases in between. The CDR3 bases are TGTGCCAGTAGTCCCCGACGGACGGCTAAGGGATCACCCCTCCACTTT. Protein sequence: CASSPRRTAKGSPLHF. The whole variable domain, remainder taken from reference TRBV19 and TRBJ1-6, is DGGITQSPKYLFRKEGQNVTLSCEQNLNHDAMYWYRQDPGQGLRLIYYSQIVNDFQKGDIAEGYSVSREKKESFPLTVTSAQKNPTAFYLCASSPRRTAKGSPLHFGNGTRLTVT.

The CDR3 spells CASSPPGAQLGSPLHF. CDR3 nucleotide sequence: TGCGCCAGCAGCCCGCCCGGGGCCCAGCTGGGTTCACCCCTCCACTTT. The chain is built from TRBV4-1 and TRBJ1-6, with D possibly being TRBD1 (5 bases). Per germline, CDR1 MGHRA and CDR2 YSYEKL. Trimming left V 4 bases short and J 9 bases short, with 19 bases between. The CDR3 is 16 amino acids.

The gene calls are TRBV6-1 and TRBJ1-5; D not resolved. The CDR3 is 14 residues long. Germline V gene data show CDR1 as MNHNS and CDR2 as SASEGT. V was trimmed by 0 bases and J by 6 bases, leaving 9 bases between them. The CDR3 protein is CASSEAGMGQPQHF. In nucleotides, the CDR3 is TGTGCCAGCAGTGAAGCAGGGATGGGTCAGCCCCAGCATTTT.

The chain is built from TRBV7-6 and TRBJ2-1, with 8 bases identical to TRBD1. V was pared by 5 bases and J by 2 bases, with 8 bases of the junction left unmatched. CDR3 length: 16 amino acids. Germline CDR1 is SGHVS and CDR2 is FNYEAQ. CDR3 sequence reads: CASSDSGQGAYNEQFF. CDR3 in DNA: TGTGCCAGCAGCGATAGCGGACAGGGAGCCTACAATGAGCAGTTCTTC.

This chain joins TRBV4-3 and TRBJ2-1; D remains unclear. The CDR3 has 15 amino acids. The V gene lost 1 base and the J gene lost 0 bases, with 7 bases spanning the gap. Germline CDR1 reads LGHNA; CDR2 reads YSLEER. This chain's CDR3 is CASSQGPDSYNEQFF. The CDR3 region has the DNA TGCGCCAGCAGCCAAGGTCCGGACTCCTACAATGAGCAGTTCTTC.

This clonotype was recorded many times. The chain's CDR3 is CASSGYRESGVYGYTF. CDR3 DNA sequence: TGTGCCAGCAGCGGCTACAGGGAGTCAGGGGTCTATGGCTACACCTTC. The chain is built from TRBV7-8 and TRBJ1-2, with D tentatively TRBD1 (6 bases). The length of the CDR3 is 16 residues. Germline-derived CDR1 and CDR2 are SGHVS and FQNEAQ. V dropped 5 bases and J dropped 4 bases, with 20 bases sitting between them.

This clonotype was seen repeatedly, ten times or more. The chain employs TRBV29-1 and TRBJ2-6; possibly TRBD1 for D (5 bases). There are 15 residues in the CDR3. Trimming stripped 6 bases from V and 0 bases from J, with 12 bases between. Germline V gives CDR1 SQVTM, CDR2 ANQGSEA. In DNA, the CDR3 is TGCAGCGTCTCTGGACACAGCTCTGGGGCCAACGTCCTGACTTTC. It yields the protein CSVSGHSSGANVLTF.

This clonotype was seen many times. The CDR3 reads CSASLRGGAYEQYF. As DNA, the CDR3 is TGCAGTGCTAGCCTTCGTGGGGGAGCCTACGAGCAGTACTTC. V is TRBV20-1 and J is TRBJ2-7, with D possibly being TRBD1 or TRBD2 (5 bases each). V dropped 3 bases and J dropped 2 bases, with 14 bases sitting between them. The CDR3 extends over 14 amino acids. Germline V gene sequence: CDR1 DFQATT, CDR2 SNEGSKA (reference sequence).

There are a few counts of this clonotype. V is TRBV20-1 and J is TRBJ2-3; the D gene is possibly TRBD2 (5 bases). The CDR3 totals 13 residues. Germline V CDR1 and CDR2: DFQATT, SNEGSKA (reference sequence). Trimming pared 6 bases from V and 8 bases from J, leaving 18 bases between. CDR3 sequence (DNA): TGCAGTGCCCAGACGGGGAGTGGTGGTACGCAGTATTTT. Protein product: CSAQTGSGGTQYF.

There are many counts of this clonotype. The chain combines TRBV9 with TRBJ2-7, with 10 bases matching TRBD2. The CDR3 runs 15 residues. Germline V gene sequence: CDR1 SGDLS, CDR2 YYNGEE. Trimming at V came to 3 bases and at J to 1 base, leaving 4 bases not matched to a gene. Here the CDR3 reads CASSAETSGSYEQYF. The CDR3 coding sequence is TGTGCCAGCAGCGCTGAGACTAGCGGGTCCTACGAGCAGTACTTC.

In its sample, this clonotype was seen many times. The J gene is TRBJ2-1, the V gene TRBV12-3 or TRBV12-4; D is perhaps TRBD1 or TRBD2 (5 bases each). The V end was cut by 6 bases, the J end by 8 bases, with 14 bases between. This CDR3 is 13 amino acids long. CDR3 protein: CASRKTEGYEQFF. CDR3 DNA: TGTGCCAGCAGGAAGACTGAGGGGTATGAGCAGTTCTTC.

The chain has TRBV12-3 or TRBV12-4 and TRBJ2-1; perhaps TRBD2 as D (6 bases). V was trimmed by 4 bases and J by 8 bases, leaving 12 bases between them. The CDR3 extends over 13 amino acids. The CDR3 sequence: CASSYRDSHEQFF. CDR3 in DNA: TGTGCCAGCAGTTATAGGGACTCTCATGAGCAGTTCTTC.